The 13 T cell receptor beta chains reported below all come from one sample, sequenced in a study of TIL therapy for anti-PD-1-resistant metastatic lung cancer. This was the immunoSEQ v3 assay. Produced via immunoSEQ multiplex PCR; TCRdb's table is partial and in-frame only. The profile shows about 60,000 clones, under 75% of them singletons. The time point was: pre-treatment sample, taken before nivolumab and TIL therapy. Specimen: blood, collected at baseline. These receptors all come from a person aged 25 to 80 with non-small cell lung cancer.

V is TRBV11-3 and J is TRBJ2-1, with no clear D. CDR1 SGHNT and CDR2 YENEEA come from the germline V gene. V lost 3 bases to trimming and J lost 4 bases, with 7 bases between them. The CDR3 covers 13 residues. The CDR3 is CASSFQSYNEQFF. CDR3 nucleotides: TGTGCCAGCAGCTTCCAAAGTTACAATGAGCAGTTCTTC.

V gene TRBV6-5 combines with J gene TRBJ1-4; D remains unclear. The CDR3 has 15 amino acids. Germline-derived CDR1 and CDR2 are MNHEY and SVGAGI. Trimming removed 2 bases at V and 4 bases at J, with 11 bases between. The CDR3 loop reads CASSYESADNEKLFF. CDR3 DNA: TGTGCCAGCAGTTACGAGTCAGCCGATAATGAAAAACTGTTTTTT.

The J gene is TRBJ1-2, the V gene TRBV6-1, with D tentatively TRBD1 (5 bases). Germline V gives CDR1 MNHNS, CDR2 SASEGT. V was cut by 1 base and J by 7 bases, with 10 bases left in between. The CDR3 has 13 residues. The CDR3 DNA sequence: TGTGCCAGCAGTGAAGTAGGACACCGTGGCTACACCTTC. Its protein product is CASSEVGHRGYTF.

CDR3 bases: TGTGCCAGTAGTATAGCCGCAGGGGGTGCTCAGCCCCAGCATTTT. As protein: CASSIAAGGAQPQHF. J is TRBJ1-5 and V is TRBV19; 7 bases line up with TRBD1. Germline CDR1 is LNHDA and CDR2 is SQIVND (reference sequence). This CDR3 has 15 residues. V lost 1 base and J lost 6; bases outside the gene matches: 6. The complete variable domain, with remaining parts taken from reference TRBV19 and TRBJ1-5, reads DGGITQSPKYLFRKEGQNVTLSCEQNLNHDAMYWYRQDPGQGLRLIYYSQIVNDFQKGDIAEGYSVSREKKESFPLTVTSAQKNPTAFYLCASSIAAGGAQPQHFGDGTRLSIL.

This chain links TRBV7-9 with TRBJ1-6; D not certain. The V end lost 5 bases, the J end lost 0 bases, and 11 bases lay between the germline ends. This CDR3 is 16 amino acids long. The germline V gene has CDR1 SEHNR and CDR2 FQNEAQ (reference sequence). CDR3 sequence reads: CASSGDGSSYNSPLHF. The CDR3 coding sequence is TGTGCCAGCAGCGGCGACGGTAGCTCCTATAATTCACCCCTCCACTTT.

The rearrangement uses TRBV28 and TRBJ1-1; maybe TRBD1 (6 bases). The CDR3 length is 15 residues. Trimming removed 4 bases at V and 0 bases at J, with 12 bases between. Germline V gene lookup returns CDR1 MDHEN and CDR2 SYDVKM. In DNA form, the CDR3 reads TGTGCCAGCAGTTCCCCGGGGGGCCTGAACACTGAAGCTTTCTTT. Its protein is CASSSPGGLNTEAFF.

The gene calls are TRBV6-1 and TRBJ1-3; D is ambiguous. Per the germline V gene, CDR1 is MNHNS and CDR2 is SASEGT. Trimming removed 2 bases at V and 8 bases at J, with 13 bases between. The CDR3 is made up of 14 amino acids. CDR3 region: CASSEPDPRYTIYF. In DNA form, the CDR3 reads TGTGCCAGCAGTGAACCGGACCCCCGCTACACCATATATTTT.

The chain is built from TRBV4-1 and TRBJ1-5; 12 bases line up with TRBD1. Looked up from germline, CDR1 is MGHRA and CDR2 is YSYEKL. V was pared by 0 bases and J by 6 bases, with 6 bases of the junction left unmatched. The CDR3 runs 17 residues. CDR3 sequence (DNA): TGCGCCAGCAGCCAAGAGGTGGGGACAGGGGGCAGTCAGCCCCAGCATTTT. Translated, it gives CASSQEVGTGGSQPQHF.

V gene TRBV5-4 combines with J gene TRBJ1-1, with D uncertain. This CDR3 is 11 amino acids long. V shed 4 bases and J shed 3 bases, with 4 bases lying between them. Looked up from germline, CDR1 is SGHNT and CDR2 is YYREEE (reference sequence). The CDR3 reads CASSLDTEAFF. The CDR3 region has the DNA TGTGCCAGCAGCCTCGACACTGAAGCTTTCTTT.

In its sample, this clone was seen a few times. The chain recombines TRBV2 with TRBJ1-6; the D is unclear. Trimming cost V 6 bases and J 7 bases, with 16 bases left between them. Germline CDR1 SNHLY, CDR2 FYNNEI. The CDR3 spans 15 residues. The CDR3 protein is CASSKVTAGNSPLHF. In DNA form, the CDR3 reads TGTGCCAGCAGCAAGGTGACGGCCGGAAATTCACCCCTCCACTTT.

The rearrangement links TRBV2 to TRBJ1-4, with 8 bases fitting TRBD1. There are 15 residues in the CDR3. The V and J ends lost 6 bases and 1 base, in that order; junction bases with no gene match: 4. Germline CDR1 SNHLY, CDR2 FYNNEI. CDR3 sequence (DNA): TGTGCCAGCAGAGACGGACAGGGAACTAATGAAAAACTGTTTTTT. Translating gives CASRDGQGTNEKLFF.

This clone ranks as medium-sized (0.01 to 0.1%). The rearrangement uses TRBV27 and TRBJ1-2; possibly TRBD1 for D (5 bases). Trimming removed 4 bases at V and 8 bases at J, with 17 bases between. The CDR3 spans 14 residues. Looked up from germline, CDR1 is MNHEY and CDR2 is SMNVEV (reference sequence). CDR3: CASSSTGAPLGYTF. CDR3 DNA sequence: TGTGCCAGCAGTTCCACCGGGGCTCCCTTGGGCTACACCTTC.

The V call is TRBV7-9, the J call TRBJ2-1; the match to TRBD2 covers 13 bases. The length of the CDR3 is 15 residues. Germline-derived CDR1 and CDR2 are SEHNR and FQNEAQ (reference sequence). Trimming cost V 4 bases and J 9 bases; bases outside gene matches: 6. CDR3: CASSSGLAGDVEQFF. DNA for the CDR3: TGTGCCAGCAGCTCAGGACTAGCGGGGGATGTTGAGCAGTTCTTC.